The TCR beta chain under discussion was sequenced for a study of blood T cell repertoires in COVID-19. Living in under 30 US areas, the participants were between roughly 18 and 90 years of age. Categorization into cohorts depended on clinical history that participants reported. Authors' analysis steps: Estimated nucleated cell counts came from reference gene primer amplification. TCRdb's table, derived via immunoSEQ multiplex PCR, lists solely in-frame clones and lacks some. The V and J calls and clone size are taken from that table; D and trimming were inferred from the DNA. Of 150,000 to 200,000 clones in the sample, roughly 82% were seen once. This clonotype originated in a man aged 50-60 years who had recovered from COVID-19. The sequenced material came from PBMCs or T cells enriched from blood (not recorded which).

The CDR3 loop is CAWRGSNTGELFF. CDR3 DNA sequence: TGTGCCTGGCGCGGCTCCAACACCGGGGAGCTGTTTTTT. This chain joins TRBV30 and TRBJ2-2; D call uncertain. V was trimmed by 5 bases and J by 2 bases, leaving 9 bases between them. Germline values: CDR1 GTSNPN, CDR2 SVGIG (reference sequence). This CDR3 region has 13 residues.